This TCR beta chain was captured by sequencing in a study of tumour-infiltrating T cells in Burkitt lymphoma. Across the whole study: Overall and progression-free survival were predicted by productive clonality.

Clones were sequenced by immunoSEQ multiplex PCR, and TCRdb holds only the in-frame ones, with some missing. The table shows around 5,600 clones, with about 16% occurring only once. This clone was found a few times. J lost 1 base, V lost 2 bases, and 7 bases had no gene match. Germline lookup yields CDR1 SGHDT and CDR2 YYEEEE. This CDR3 comprises 16 residues. The material sequenced was tumor tissue. The clonotype originates from a human donor with diffuse large B-cell lymphoma. The gene calls are TRBV5-6 and TRBJ2-3; TRBD2 agrees at 7 bases. Here the CDR3 DNA reads TGTGCCAGCAGCTTACAAGGACTAGACCGCACAGATACGCAGTATTTT. Its translation: CASSLQGLDRTDTQYF.